Sequencing of this TCR beta chain was carried out in a study of cytomegalovirus exposure and HLA in healthy donors (dated by TCRdb to between 2016 and 2019). Background for the entire study: An earlier analysis of 587 of the donors reported 276 Gb of sequence data and 90 million to 120 million unique TCR beta sequences obtained from around 180 million T cells. HLA typing covered class I and class II loci at four-digit resolution. The aim of the study was to test whether cataloging public T cell receptors could identify signatures of past pathogen exposure. Among roughly 370 genotyped donors of the cohort, an average of around 240,000 unique TCR beta nucleotide sequences were sequenced per donor, approximately 20% of them non-productive. Rather than drawing on any new phenotypic data, the later analysis identified candidate immune exposures from TCR beta sequences and the way those sequences occurred across donors. A later analysis re-examined previously published TCR beta repertoires from about 670 donors and added high-resolution HLA genotyping to investigate patterns of TCR occurrence. Using immunosequencing, the study profiled T cell repertoires from some 670 subjects and related those repertoires to cytomegalovirus serostatus. An early release that covered 640 HLA-typed donors contained about 300 gigabases of sequencing data and 75 million to 100 million unique TCR sequences. Typing coverage varied by locus: about 629-630 donors for A, B, C, DRB1 and DQB1; approximately 520 for DQA1; more than 600 for DPA1; approximately 450 for DPB1. Five DR-DQ haplotypes were handled as single units for association and clustering, since linkage in the cohort was strong. Donor age, sex, ethnicity and CMV serostatus were collected together with the repertoire data. Among the roughly 390 genotyped donors, approximately 76% belonged to the genetic ancestry cluster associated with self-reported Caucasian donors. High-throughput TCR immunosequencing, statistical association of individual TCRs with disease status, and machine learning were combined to predict cytomegalovirus infection status. In an earlier analysis of roughly 540 of the donors, high-throughput TCR beta sequencing was used to judge whether each TCR beta V gene segment behaved as functional or pseudogenic. A later genetic analysis used genome-wide SNP genotypes for about three fifths of the roughly 700 donors, treating that subset as a discovery cohort. A separate validation cohort of over a hundred different subjects was used in addition to the 666-subject first cohort. Every discovery cohort repertoire had been produced on one sequencing platform. Here is what the overall study found, with its caveats: A further reported finding was that TCR beta sequences accurately predicted the HLA-A and HLA-B alleles for most subjects in the first cohort. Because counts were too low, seventeen rarely observed V segments, including chromosome 9 orphons, were left out of the earlier analysis of several hundred of the donors. Linkage disequilibrium might explain the correlated functional status among segregating V segments, but an unknown experimental factor could not be ruled out. Some IMGT-functional V segments, including TRBV6-2 and TRBV6-3, could not be told apart with the 87-base-pair reads, so those segments were excluded. Immune exposure information for the cohort was limited to CMV serostatus. V-gene and J-gene trimming of TCR beta chains was associated with a missense DCLRE1C variant in a later genetic analysis, and the association was replicated in an independent cohort. Sequencing depth was assumed to be roughly uniform across donors in the presence/absence analyses, though that assumption may not hold. Three of the identified cytomegalovirus-associated TCR beta chains were confirmed in vitro to be specific for cytomegalovirus antigens. At a false discovery rate of 0.05, a later analysis linked about 17,000 TCR beta sequences to specific HLA alleles. According to a later analysis, TCR association rates differed among HLA loci, with DRB1 alleles showing the most associated TCRs and HLA-C alleles showing the fewest. In an earlier analysis of approximately 590 of the donors, most TCR beta V segments appeared in productive rearrangements about 90% or about 30% of the time, broadly matching IMGT annotations. In a later analysis, HLA-associated TCR beta chains showed more clonal expansion and lower generation probabilities than non-associated chains that were equally common. Assigning TCR associations to individual alleles was difficult when HLA alleles, especially DR and DQ, strongly co-occurred. This cohort had only TCR beta chains sequenced, and the lack of alpha or paired-chain data limited which features could be detected. According to a later analysis, parvovirus B19, influenza, CMV and Epstein-Barr virus appeared linked to several top co-occurrence clusters. Most TCR sequences were observed very rarely across donors, whereas some public TCRs were present in many individuals. The study gave a list of 150 to 200 TCR beta chains associated with cytomegalovirus. The classifier was reported to diagnose cytomegalovirus status with high specificity and sensitivity in both the original and validation cohorts. According to the authors, the approach could potentially be generalized to other disease states and immunological phenotypes. A later genetic analysis reported fewer N-insertions in productive TCRs among donors in an Asian-associated ancestry cluster than the roughly 620-donor mean. A group of highly shared sequence variants was considered likely to be a technical artifact of the sequencing pipeline. Because some donors lacked HLA typing at each locus, the association tests relied only on the typed subset. A later analysis found that most CMV-associated TCR beta chains appeared HLA-restricted, with HLA associations seemingly driven largely by CMV exposure.

The trim is 6 bases for V and 1 base for J, with a gap of 16 bases between the germline ends. From the germline V gene, CDR1 is SQVTM and CDR2 is ANQGSEA. There are 14 amino acids in the CDR3, from cysteine to phenylalanine inclusive. Just the 42-base CDR3 DNA is kept, in frame starting at base 1. The library was built by means of the immunoSEQ multiplex PCR assay. For the multiplex PCR, a mixture combining 60 forward primers for TCR Vbeta segments and 13 reverse primers for TCR Jbeta segments was used. The CDR3 region of rearranged TCR beta genes was amplified from genomic DNA by a multiplex PCR assay. Amplified TCR beta libraries were sequenced as 87-base-pair reads on the Illumina HiSeq System. Per the authors' processing: A later analysis counted some 74 million unique TCR beta chains across the 666 repertoires, and approximately 11 million of these chains were shared by at least two donors. A nearest-neighbor algorithm error-corrected the raw reads and collapsed the reads into unique sequences, merging closely related sequences to remove PCR and sequencing errors. Alignment of CDR3 sequences to IMGT reference sequences was used to assign V, D and J gene segments. For a sequence to be retained, at least a six-nucleotide match to both a V gene segment and a J gene segment was required. A rearrangement counted as productive if the CDR3 had no stop codons and remained in frame with V and J, and every other rearrangement counted as non-productive. Following IMGT convention, CDR3 was defined as the stretch from the second conserved V-encoded cysteine to the conserved J-encoded phenylalanine. Sequences without an unambiguous match to a single V gene segment were excluded from the earlier analysis of 587 of the donors. An earlier analysis of about 590 of the donors classified V segments as functional when productive rearrangements were above 56.7% and as segregating when the standard deviation between donors was above 5%. To diagnose cytomegalovirus status from the catalog of TCR beta chain sequences, a statistical classification framework was built. A later analysis assigned V and J genes by comparing TCR nucleotide sequences with IMGT/GENE-DB human TR gene sequences. In a later analysis, CDR3 sequences and most-parsimonious VDJ recombination scenarios were assigned using the TCRdist pipeline. A later analysis defined each TCR beta chain by its CDR3 amino acid sequence plus V-gene family, and excluded reads lacking a unique V-gene family. To address suspected cross-contamination and a sequencing artifact, a later analysis removed roughly 580 highly shared, low-generation-probability nucleotide sequences. In a later analysis, a clonal expansion index was calculated for each public chain from normalized within-repertoire ranks of inferred template counts. In a later analysis, generation probabilities were computed using a VDJ recombination model fitted to out-of-frame rearrangements, and the results were checked against IGoR. In a later analysis, TCR-TCR, TCR-HLA and TCR-CMV co-occurrence was scored with hypergeometric tests, and a repertoire-size bias correction was applied to TCR pairs. To estimate false discovery rates, a later analysis permuted the HLA or CMV assignments 20 times. In a later analysis, co-occurring TCRs were grouped with DBSCAN, and TCRdist sequence similarity was added when clustering was performed within HLA-allele-positive subsets. Repertoires with fewer than 30,000 or more than 120,000 public chains were left out of co-occurrence clustering, as were a few repertoires with anomalous nucleotide sharing. What TCRdb holds here is the immuneACCESS table cut down to in-frame rearrangements. Part of the clones is not present; checked against another copy, under half of the missing clones reflect an unresolved V gene, and the others are unexplained. For V, J and clone size, that table is used; D and trimming come from the DNA. In this sample the table shows 130,000 to 150,000 clones, roughly 83% of which occur a single time. Approximately 3% of the sample is taken by the ten largest.

The cohort was made up of 500 to 800 healthy bone marrow donors. At the time of sampling, all cohort members were nominally healthy, though unrecorded immune exposures were likely present. The donor tested CMV seronegative and was one of the 352 seronegative cohort members. A peripheral blood sample was provided by each donor, and peripheral blood mononuclear cells were used for TCR beta sequencing. The Qiagen DNeasy Blood Extraction Kit was used to extract genomic DNA from the blood cell samples. This clone was observed many times. This receptor's antigen is unknown. No base qualities exist here, and no much larger clone lies one base off it.

The sequencing input was PBMCs. The TCR was taken from a female donor in good health and CMV-seronegative. The chain employs TRBV29-1 and TRBJ2-7; matching of 6 bases hints at TRBD1 as the D gene. The CDR3 region: CSVNRDTSSYEQYF. DNA sequence: TGCAGCGTAAACCGGGACACGAGTTCCTACGAGCAGTACTTC.